This T cell receptor beta chain was found in a study of beta chain features in type 1 diabetes. Regarding the study as a whole: TCRB CDR3s from Type 1 diabetes patients were moderately but significantly shorter in all four CD4+ subsets.

Comment on this clone: Its antigen remains unknown.

The CDR3 has 13 amino acids. Trimming took 8 bases from V and 8 from J; bases not matched to a gene: 3. Germline values: CDR1 MDHEN, CDR2 SYDVKM. Since all of the isolated RNA was reverse transcribed, expressed TCRB transcripts were what got sequenced. This table comes from immunoSEQ multiplex PCR, and its TCRdb copy is limited to in-frame clones, with some not included. The repertoire holds 350,000 to 450,000 clones, roughly 12% seen once, with around 0.0099% in the top ten. This TCR derives from a woman aged 18-35 years with type 1 diabetes. The gene calls are TRBV28 and TRBJ1-4, with 12 bases lining up with TRBD1. Sequenced: naive CD4+ T cells from blood. The CDR3 DNA follows: TGTGCCAGCTCTGGGACAGGGGGCGAAAAACTGTTTTTT. This translates into CASSGTGGEKLFF.